The entry below gives a single T cell receptor beta chain sequence along with its context. The sample originates from a study of blood T cell repertoires in COVID-19. The protocol was immunoSEQ multiplex PCR, while the TCRdb copy is restricted to in-frame clones and leaves out a portion. The table has more than 200,000 clones, approximately 90% seen once. The sequenced sample was peripheral blood. This TCR was recovered from a woman in her forties or fifties with COVID-19, enrolled during active disease.

The CDR3 coding sequence is TGCAGTGCCAGTACAACAACAGATACGCAGTATTTT. Its protein is CSASTTTDTQYF. The chain uses TRBV20-1 and TRBJ2-3, with no clear D. V was trimmed by 6 bases and J by 3 bases, leaving 10 bases between them. The CDR3 totals 12 residues. Germline V gives CDR1 DFQATT, CDR2 SNEGSKA (reference sequence).